This TCR beta chain was observed in a study of human T cells and chemical hapten exposure. At the level of the study: The scalp of each patient received a weekly diphenylcyclopropenone dose for the full roughly 22-week study.

This clonotype was recorded a few times. Its antigen is undetermined. Findings and limits, study-wide: In the PT1 data, expanded TCR counts showed a positive correlation with patch test score. It should be noted that donors had alopecia, so their immune response may differ from healthy people's.

TCRdb ran MiXCR on the RACE reads and lists one entry per CDR3 protein. The sample lists about 85,000 distinct CDR3 sequences; under 14% were seen once. Documented time point: patch test 2, 6 weeks after DPC sensitization. Specified treatment: therapeutic diphenylcyclopropenone sensitization with weekly scalp DPC. Alopecia patients, 18 to 70 years old and DPC-suitable, served as donors. Trimming took off 3 bases at V and 3 bases at J, with 8 bases between the two ends. Looked up from germline, CDR1 is SEHNR and CDR2 is FQNEAQ (reference sequence). The CDR3 extends over 13 amino acids. The rearrangement joins TRBV7-9 to TRBJ1-2, with a tentative D call TRBD1 (5 bases). The receptor's source is a man aged 18-30 years with alopecia areata. Some clones in this sample may be carry-over from other donors' samples. Sample: whole blood, taken in connection with sensitization to the hapten diphenylcyclopropenone (DPC). The CDR3 DNA follows: TGTGCCAGCAGCTTTGGGGCGGACTATGGCTACACCTTC. Translated: CASSFGADYGYTF.